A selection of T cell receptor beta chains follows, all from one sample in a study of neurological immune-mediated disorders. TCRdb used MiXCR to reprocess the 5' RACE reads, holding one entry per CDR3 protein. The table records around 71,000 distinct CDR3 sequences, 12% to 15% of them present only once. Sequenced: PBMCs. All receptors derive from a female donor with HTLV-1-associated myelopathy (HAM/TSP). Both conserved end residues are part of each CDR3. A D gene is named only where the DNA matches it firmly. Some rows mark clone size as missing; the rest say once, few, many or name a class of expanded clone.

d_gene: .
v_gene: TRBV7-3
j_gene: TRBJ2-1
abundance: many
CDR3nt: TGTGCCAGCAGCTCCTACAAGACTAGAGCCGACAATGAGCAGTTCTTC
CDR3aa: CASSSYKTRADNEQFF

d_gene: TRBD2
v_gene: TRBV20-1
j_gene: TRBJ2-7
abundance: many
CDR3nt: TGCAGTGCTAGAGTTTTGGCGGGGGAATCCTACGAGCAGTACTTC
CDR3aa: CSARVLAGESYEQYF

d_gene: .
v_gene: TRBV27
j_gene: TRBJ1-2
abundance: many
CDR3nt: TGTGCCAGCAGTTCCCCCGCCTACGCGGGGGCGGTGAGTGGCTACACCTTC
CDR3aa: CASSSPAYAGAVSGYTF

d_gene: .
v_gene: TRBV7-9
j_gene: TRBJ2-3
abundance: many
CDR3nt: TGTGCCAGCAGCTTACAGGGCCAGGCAGATACGCAGTATTTT
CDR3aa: CASSLQGQADTQYF

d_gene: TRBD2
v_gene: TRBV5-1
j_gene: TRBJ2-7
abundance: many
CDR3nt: TGCGCCAGCAGCCTTCCTGGACTAGCGGGGGTCATCAGAAGCTCCTACGAGCAGTACTTC
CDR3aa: CASSLPGLAGVIRSSYEQYF

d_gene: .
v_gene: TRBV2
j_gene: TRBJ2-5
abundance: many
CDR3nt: TGTGCCAGCAGTGAAGACAGCCAAAAAGAGACCCAGTACTTC
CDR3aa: CASSEDSQKETQYF

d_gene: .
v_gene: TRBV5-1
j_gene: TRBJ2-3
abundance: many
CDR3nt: TGCGCCAGCAGCTTGACAGGAGGTGTATATACGCAGTATTTT
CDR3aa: CASSLTGGVYTQYF

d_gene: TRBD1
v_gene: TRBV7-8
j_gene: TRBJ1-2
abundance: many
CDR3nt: TGTGCCAGCAGCTTGGACAGGGTCTATGGCTACACCTTC
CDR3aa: CASSLDRVYGYTF

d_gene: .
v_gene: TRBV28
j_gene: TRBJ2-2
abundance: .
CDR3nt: TGTGCCAGCGACAGGTCGAACACCGGGGAGCTGTTTTTT
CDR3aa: CASDRSNTGELFF

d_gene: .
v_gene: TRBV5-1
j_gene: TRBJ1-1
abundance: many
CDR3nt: TGCGCCAGCAGCCCCATTCCGGGTGCTGAAGCTTTCTTT
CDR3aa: CASSPIPGAEAFF

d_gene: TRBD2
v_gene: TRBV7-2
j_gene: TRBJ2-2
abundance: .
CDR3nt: TGTGCCAGCAGCCATCCCCCCGGGGGGAGGAACACCGGGGAGCTGTTTTTT
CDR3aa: CASSHPPGGRNTGELFF

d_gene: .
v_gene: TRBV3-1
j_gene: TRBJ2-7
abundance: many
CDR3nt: TGTGCCAGCAGCCAATTTACAGGGTCGGAGCAGTACTTC
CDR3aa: CASSQFTGSEQYF

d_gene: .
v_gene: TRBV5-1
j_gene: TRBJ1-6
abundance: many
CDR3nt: TGCGCCAGCAGCTCGGAGACGGATTCACCCCTCCACTTT
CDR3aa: CASSSETDSPLHF

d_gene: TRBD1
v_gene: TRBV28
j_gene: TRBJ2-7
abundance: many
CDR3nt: TGTGCCAGCAGTTTATCCAAACAGGGGCCCCTCGAGCAGTACTTC
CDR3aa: CASSLSKQGPLEQYF

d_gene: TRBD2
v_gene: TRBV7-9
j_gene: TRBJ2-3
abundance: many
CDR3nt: TGTGCCAGCAGCTTAACGGGGGGGAGCACAGATACGCAGTATTTT
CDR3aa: CASSLTGGSTDTQYF

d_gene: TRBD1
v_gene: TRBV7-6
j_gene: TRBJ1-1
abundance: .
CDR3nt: TGTGCCAGCAGCTCGCAACCGGGACAGGAGGCTTTCTTT
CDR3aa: CASSSQPGQEAFF

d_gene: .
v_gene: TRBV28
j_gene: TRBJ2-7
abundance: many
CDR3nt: TGTGCCAGCAGCCCGAACCTGAGAGCCTACGAGCAGTACTTC
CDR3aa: CASSPNLRAYEQYF

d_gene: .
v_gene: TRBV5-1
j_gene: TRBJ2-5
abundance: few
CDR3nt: TGCGCCAGCAGCTTGGCCCAAACCCAAGAGACCCAGTACTTC
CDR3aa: CASSLAQTQETQYF

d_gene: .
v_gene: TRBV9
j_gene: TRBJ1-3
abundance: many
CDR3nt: TGTGCCAGCAGCGTAGGAGGTGGAAACACCATATATTTT
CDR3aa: CASSVGGGNTIYF

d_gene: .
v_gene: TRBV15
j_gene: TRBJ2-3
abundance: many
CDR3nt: TGTGCTACCAGCAGAGACCTCGAACGCACAGATACGCAGTATTTT
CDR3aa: CATSRDLERTDTQYF

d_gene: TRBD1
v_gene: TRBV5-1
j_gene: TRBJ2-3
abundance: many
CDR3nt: TGCGCCAGCAGCTTGGTTGGGACAGGGACCACAGATACGCAGTATTTT
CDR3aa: CASSLVGTGTTDTQYF

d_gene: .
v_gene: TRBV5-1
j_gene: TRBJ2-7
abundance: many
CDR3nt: TGCGCCAGCAGCTTGCAGGGACGGAAGGGGCTGTTGGGGCAGTACTTC
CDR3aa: CASSLQGRKGLLGQYF

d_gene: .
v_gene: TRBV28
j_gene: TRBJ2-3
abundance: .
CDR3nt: TGTGCCAACAGTTCCCCTAACTCCGACAGCACAGATATGCAGTATTTT
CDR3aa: CANSSPNSDSTDMQYF

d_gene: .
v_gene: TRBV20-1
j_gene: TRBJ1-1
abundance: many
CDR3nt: TGCAGTGCCATCGGGGTGGGGGTAACTGAAGCTTTCTTT
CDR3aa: CSAIGVGVTEAFF

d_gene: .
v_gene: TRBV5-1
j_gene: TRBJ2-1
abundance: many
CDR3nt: TGCGCCAGCAGCGTCGCGGGCCGAAATGAGCAGTTCTTC
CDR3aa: CASSVAGRNEQFF

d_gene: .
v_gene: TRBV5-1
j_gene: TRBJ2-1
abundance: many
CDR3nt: TGCGCCAGCAGCTTGGCGATTCACAATGAGCAGTTCTTC
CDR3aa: CASSLAIHNEQFF

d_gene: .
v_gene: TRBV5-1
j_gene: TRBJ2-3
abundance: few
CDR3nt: TGCGCCAGCAGCGATGGACAGCGCACAGATACGCAGTATTTT
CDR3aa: CASSDGQRTDTQYF

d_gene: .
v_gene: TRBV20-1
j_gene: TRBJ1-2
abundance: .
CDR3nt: TGCAGTGCTAGACCCCGGTGGGGAGAGTATGGCTACACCTTC
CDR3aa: CSARPRWGEYGYTF

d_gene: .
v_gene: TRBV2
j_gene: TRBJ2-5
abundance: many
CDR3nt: TGTGCCAGCAGTGCCTTACAGACAGGCGGAGAGACCCAGTACTTC
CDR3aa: CASSALQTGGETQYF

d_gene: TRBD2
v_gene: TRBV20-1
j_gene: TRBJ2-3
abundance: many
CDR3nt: TGCAGTGCACTCACTAGCGGGGTCACAGATACGCAGTATTTT
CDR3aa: CSALTSGVTDTQYF

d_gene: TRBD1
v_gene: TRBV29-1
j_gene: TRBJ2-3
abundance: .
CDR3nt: TGCAGCGTTGGACAGGGCGGGACAGATACGCAGTATTTT
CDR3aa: CSVGQGGTDTQYF

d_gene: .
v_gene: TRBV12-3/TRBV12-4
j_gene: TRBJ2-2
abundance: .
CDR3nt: TGTGCCAGCAGTTACGCAGGATTACCGGGAACCGGGGAGCTGTTTTTT
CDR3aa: CASSYAGLPGTGELFF

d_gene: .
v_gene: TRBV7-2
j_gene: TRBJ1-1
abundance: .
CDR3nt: TGTGCCAGCAGCCAAGGCAGGGATCCCCCTGAAGCTTTCTTT
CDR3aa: CASSQGRDPPEAFF

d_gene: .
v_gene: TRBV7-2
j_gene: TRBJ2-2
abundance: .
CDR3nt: TGTGCCAGCAGCTTATATCAGGGTTTTGCCGGGGAGCTGTTTTTT
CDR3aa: CASSLYQGFAGELFF

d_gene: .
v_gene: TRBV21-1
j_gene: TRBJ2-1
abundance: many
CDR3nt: TGTGCCAGCAGCGCAGGACAGGCCCACAACAATGAGCAGTTCTTC
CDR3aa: CASSAGQAHNNEQFF

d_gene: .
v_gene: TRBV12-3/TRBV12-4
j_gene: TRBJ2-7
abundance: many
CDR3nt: TGTGCCAGCAGTTTAGCGGGGGTTGGGGACTACGAGCAGTACTTC
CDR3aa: CASSLAGVGDYEQYF

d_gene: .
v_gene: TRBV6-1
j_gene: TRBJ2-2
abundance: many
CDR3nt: TGTGCCAGCAGGTGGGGCGACACCGGGGAGCTGTTTTTT
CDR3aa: CASRWGDTGELFF